The clone carrying this TCR beta chain was seen ten or more times. This record belongs to a study of T cells in Graves' hyperthyroidism and ophthalmopathy. Hyperthyroidism patients were newly diagnosed, had disease duration under 2 months, and were aged 18 to 65 years. TCR beta CDR3 regions were amplified from RNA transcripts. The primer set for the first-round RT-PCR of the TCR CDR3 was HTBI. A single record per CDR3 protein comes from TCRdb applying MiXCR to the multiplex PCR reads. The data show around 300,000 distinct CDR3 sequences, roughly an eighth seen once. The receptor was derived from a woman between 35 and 50 years old with Graves' hyperthyroidism. Material for sequencing was blood.

Here the CDR3 DNA reads TGTGCCAGCTCACTCGGGAGCTTATACCGCTCCTACGAGCAGTACTTC. It specifies CASSLGSLYRSYEQYF. The chain combines TRBV18 with TRBJ2-7, with D perhaps matching TRBD2 (6 bases). CDR1 and CDR2 from the germline V gene are KGHSH and LQKENI. This CDR3 is 16 amino acids long. V was shortened by 4 bases and J by 0 bases, with 16 bases between the two germline ends. Using reference TRBV18 and TRBJ2-7 for the parts outside the CDR3, the full variable domain is NAGVMQNPRHLVRRRGQEARLRCSPMKGHSHVYWYRQLPEEGLKFMVYLQKENIIDESGMPKERFSAEFPKEGPSILRIQQVVRGDSAAYFCASSLGSLYRSYEQYFGPGTRLTVT.